One and the same sample provided the 10 T cell receptor beta chains below, sequenced in a study of CD8+ T cells in alopecia areata. As for treatment: oral pan-JAK inhibitor, 5-10 mg twice daily. Reverse transcribed after extraction, RNA yielded cDNA as the sequencing template. Assay used: immunoSEQ multiplex PCR; TCRdb lists only in-frame clones, some missing. This sample has 150,000 to 200,000 clones, with 50% to 70% found just once. The sample was CD4+ T cells sorted from blood, taken between weeks 49 and 50, from a patient treated with tofacitinib. The receptors were sampled from a human donor with alopecia areata.

The CDR3 spells CSVEDRGSNYGYTF. The CDR3 DNA is TGCAGCGTTGAAGACCGGGGAAGTAACTATGGCTACACCTTC. This sequence joins TRBV29-1 and TRBJ1-2; D is unresolved. The CDR3 is made up of 14 amino acids. Germline assignment: CDR1 SQVTM and CDR2 ANQGSEA. Trimming took off 0 bases at V and 1 base at J, with 9 bases between the two ends.

This clone occurred a few times. The chain carries TRBV6-5 and TRBJ2-5, with unresolved D. V was cut by 2 bases and J by 0 bases, with 13 bases left in between. Germline CDR1 MNHEY, CDR2 SVGAGI. The CDR3 runs 16 residues. The CDR3 DNA reads as TGTGCCAGCAGTTACGTGCAGAATTCGTACCAAGAGACCCAGTACTTC. Its protein product is CASSYVQNSYQETQYF.

The chain combines TRBV5-1 with TRBJ1-5, with D uncertain. The V gene's germline CDR1 is SGHRS and CDR2 YFSETQ. CDR3 length equals 12 residues. The V gene lost 0 bases and the J gene lost 7 bases, with 5 bases spanning the gap. The CDR3 DNA is TGCGCCAGCAGCTTGGAAGGGCAGCCCCAGCATTTT. This encodes CASSLEGQPQHF.

This clone was observed many times. The chain carries TRBV19 and TRBJ2-1, with a possible D match to TRBD2 (5 bases). Trimming pared 5 bases from V and 12 bases from J, leaving 14 bases between. This CDR3 contains 12 residues. CDR1 is LNHDA and CDR2 is SQIVND in the germline V gene (reference sequence). The CDR3 loop is CASSRVGSRQFF. CDR3 bases: TGTGCCAGTAGTCGAGTAGGGAGTAGGCAGTTCTTC.

This clone was observed a few times. The rearrangement links TRBV29-1 to TRBJ1-2; no reliable D call. This CDR3 has 11 amino acids. Germline CDR1 is SQVTM and CDR2 is ANQGSEA. V shed 7 bases and J shed 6 bases, with 12 bases lying between them. CDR3 loop: CSAGPVNGYTF. The CDR3 DNA sequence: TGCAGCGCCGGACCTGTAAATGGCTACACCTTC. The full variable domain, its missing parts supplied by reference TRBV29-1 and TRBJ1-2, is SAVISQKPSRDICQRGTSLTIQCQVDSQVTMMFWYRQQPGQSLTLIATANQGSEATYESGFVIDKFPISRPNLTFSTLTVSNMSPEDSSIYLCSAGPVNGYTFGSGTRLTVV.

The chain has TRBV7-8 and TRBJ2-1; no definite D call. Trimming took 0 bases from V and 3 from J, leaving 3 bases between them. The CDR3 runs 13 residues. In germline, CDR1 is SGHVS, CDR2 FQNEAQ. CDR3 nucleotide sequence: TGTGCCAGCAGCTTAGCCAGCTACAATGAGCAGTTCTTC. Amino acid sequence: CASSLASYNEQFF.

The V gene is TRBV7-2, the J gene TRBJ2-7; D is unclear. V dropped 3 bases and J dropped 9 bases, with 15 bases sitting between them. The germline gives CDR1 SGHTA, CDR2 FQGNSA. This CDR3 spans 13 amino acids. The CDR3 sequence: CASSLGSQLGQYF. As DNA, the CDR3 is TGTGCCAGCAGCTTGGGCTCACAATTGGGGCAGTACTTC.

This sequence joins TRBV30 and TRBJ1-1, with 11 bases lining up with TRBD1. This CDR3 has 17 residues. The V segment lost 5 bases and the J segment 4 bases; nucleotides outside the gene matches: 15. Per the germline V gene, CDR1 is GTSNPN and CDR2 is SVGIG (reference sequence). CDR3 region: CAWVPLWTGGRGTEAFF. Written as DNA, the CDR3 is TGTGCCTGGGTCCCTCTTTGGACAGGGGGCCGGGGCACTGAAGCTTTCTTT.

CDR3 nucleotide sequence: TGCAGCGTTGTTGGGGACAGGCCTGGTGAGGAGCAGTACTTC. Translating gives CSVVGDRPGEEQYF. The chain recombines TRBV29-1 with TRBJ2-7; 8 bases line up with TRBD1. CDR1 and CDR2 (germline): SQVTM, ANQGSEA. Trimming cost V 4 bases and J 7 bases; bases outside gene matches: 12. CDR3 length: 14 residues.

This clone appeared a few times. The chain combines TRBV6-4 with TRBJ2-3; D uncertain. Germline values: CDR1 MRHNA, CDR2 SNTAGT. The CDR3 extends over 15 amino acids. With 7 bases removed from V and 3 bases from J, the gap between germline ends came to 17 bases. In DNA form, the CDR3 reads TGTGCCAGCATCGACGGATCCATGGGGACAGATACGCAGTATTTT. This sequence encodes CASIDGSMGTDTQYF.